A single sample gave rise to the 27 T cell receptor beta chains below, sequenced in a study of cytomegalovirus exposure and HLA in healthy donors. PCR was performed using 60 Vbeta and 13 Jbeta primers. Here immunoSEQ multiplex PCR was the method, and the copy in TCRdb shows in-frame clones only, minus some. The sample lists about 140,000 clones, roughly two thirds seen once, with around 1.2% in the top ten. Sequenced sample: PBMCs. These receptors were taken from a woman aged 40 to 49 in good health and CMV-seronegative.

The rearrangement joins TRBV27 to TRBJ1-3; D unresolved. This CDR3 spans 14 amino acids. Looked up from germline, CDR1 is MNHEY and CDR2 is SMNVEV (reference sequence). Trimming cost V 4 bases and J 0 bases, with 7 bases left between them. The CDR3 spells CASSWSRSGNTIYF. CDR3 bases: TGTGCCAGCAGTTGGTCGCGCTCTGGAAACACCATATATTTT.

V and J are TRBV28 and TRBJ1-2; 11 nucleotides match TRBD1. Germline values: CDR1 MDHEN, CDR2 SYDVKM. Trimming cost V 10 bases and J 8 bases; bases outside gene matches: 9. The CDR3 consists of 13 residues. The CDR3 region is CATDGQGAGGYTF. Written as DNA, the CDR3 is TGTGCCACCGACGGACAGGGGGCAGGCGGCTACACCTTC.

This clone was recorded at least ten times. J is TRBJ1-1 and V is TRBV10-3; a possible D gene is TRBD1 (6 bases). The length of the CDR3 is 13 residues. Trimming took 4 bases from V and 1 from J, leaving 7 bases between them. Germline CDR1 and CDR2: ENHRY and SYGVKD. CDR3 region: CAISGQENTEAFF. CDR3 nucleotide sequence: TGTGCCATCAGTGGACAGGAGAACACTGAAGCTTTCTTT.

In this sample, this clone turned up a few times. The chain combines TRBV6-1 with TRBJ1-6; D is possibly TRBD1 (6 bases). Germline CDR1 reads MNHNS; CDR2 reads SASEGT. The CDR3 has 15 amino acids. V was cut by 2 bases and J by 8 bases, with 13 bases left in between. The chain's CDR3 is CASSELGAKDSPLHF. The DNA of the CDR3 is TGTGCCAGCAGTGAACTGGGGGCTAAAGATTCACCCCTCCACTTT.

The J gene is TRBJ1-2, the V gene TRBV7-2; TRBD1 aligns across 7 bases. Germline-derived CDR1 and CDR2 are SGHTA and FQGNSA. The CDR3 is 14 amino acids. V shed 2 bases and J 6 bases; nucleotides not matched to a gene: 6. CDR3 region: CASSLSVGTDGYTF. The CDR3, as DNA: TGTGCCAGCAGCTTATCGGTAGGGACAGATGGCTACACCTTC. Drawing the rest from reference TRBV7-2 and TRBJ1-2, the complete variable domain is GAGVSQSPSNKVTEKGKDVELRCDPISGHTALYWYRQSLGQGLEFLIYFQGNSAPDKSGLPSDRFSAERTGGSVSTLTIQRTQQEDSAVYLCASSLSVGTDGYTFGSGTRLTVV.

The chain employs TRBV2 and TRBJ1-4, with 8 bases aligning to TRBD1. CDR1 is SNHLY, CDR2 FYNNEI, per germline. CDR3 length equals 14 residues. With 7 bases clipped from V and 13 bases from J, the junction kept 14 bases outside the gene matches. The CDR3 loop is CASTKQGVPQVLFF. Here the CDR3 DNA reads TGTGCCAGCACTAAACAGGGGGTCCCCCAAGTACTGTTTTTT.

The chain combines TRBV7-9 with TRBJ1-2, with TRBD1 identical over 7 bases. Germline CDR1 reads SEHNR; CDR2 reads FQNEAQ (reference sequence). J was trimmed by 8 bases and V by 5 bases; bases with no gene match: 11. This CDR3 region has 14 residues. For the CDR3, the DNA is TGTGCCAGCAGCCGAGGGACAGCCTCGAGCGGCTACACCTTC. Translation gives CASSRGTASSGYTF.

The chain carries TRBV9 and TRBJ1-5, with TRBD1 as a possible D gene (6 bases). The germline V gene has CDR1 SGDLS and CDR2 YYNGEE. The germline V and J ends were trimmed by 3 bases and 5 bases, with 15 bases remaining between them. CDR3 length equals 15 residues. Written as DNA, the CDR3 is TGTGCCAGCAGCGCAGAAGGACAGTCGGATCAGCCCCAGCATTTT. This translates into CASSAEGQSDQPQHF.

The chain carries TRBV19 and TRBJ2-5; the D gene is possibly TRBD1 (5 bases). The CDR3 contains 14 residues. Germline lookup yields CDR1 LNHDA and CDR2 SQIVND (reference sequence). Trimming stripped 5 bases from V and 4 bases from J, with 14 bases between. In nucleotides, the CDR3 is TGTGCCAGTAGTGCAGGGCCCCTAGGAGAGACCCAGTACTTC. Encoded protein: CASSAGPLGETQYF.

The chain joins TRBV6-5 to TRBJ1-2; tentatively, D is TRBD1 (5 bases). Germline values: CDR1 MNHEY, CDR2 SVGAGI. Trimming stripped 2 bases from V and 2 bases from J, with 12 bases between. The CDR3 runs 15 residues. The CDR3 sequence is CASSYTPEGNYGYTF. CDR3 nucleotide sequence: TGTGCCAGCAGTTACACCCCGGAGGGGAACTATGGCTACACCTTC.

The gene calls are TRBV7-8 and TRBJ2-2; 9 bases map to TRBD1. CDR1 SGHVS and CDR2 FQNEAQ come from the germline V gene. There are 17 residues in the CDR3. V lost 5 bases, J lost 1 base, and 8 bases stayed unmatched. CDR3 bases: TGTGCCAGCAGCCTCCCGGGGGACAGGGAGAACACCGGGGAGCTGTTTTTT. Translated: CASSLPGDRENTGELFF.

The CDR3, as DNA: TGTGCCAGCACATACGGACAGGGGGCCACCGGGGAGCTGTTTTTT. Protein product: CASTYGQGATGELFF. The V and J genes are TRBV2 and TRBJ2-2; TRBD1 agrees at 11 bases. V lost 7 bases to trimming and J lost 4 bases; unmatched junction nucleotides: 5. Germline CDR1 SNHLY, CDR2 FYNNEI. The length of the CDR3 is 15 residues.

The genes are TRBV6-1 and TRBJ1-2; TRBD1 matches 12 bases. CDR1 and CDR2 (germline): MNHNS, SASEGT. V lost 7 bases, J lost 6 bases, and 9 bases stayed unmatched. This CDR3 comprises 15 residues. The CDR3 loop reads CASTLWGTGGDGYTF. The CDR3 DNA reads TGTGCCAGCACCCTTTGGGGGACAGGGGGCGATGGCTACACCTTC.

The J gene is TRBJ2-5, the V gene TRBV29-1, with D perhaps TRBD1 (6 bases). The CDR3 loop spans 13 amino acids. V was trimmed by 4 bases and J by 3 bases, leaving 12 bases between them. The germline CDR1 and CDR2 sequences are SQVTM and ANQGSEA. CDR3 protein: CSVGTNREETQYF. The CDR3 nucleotides are TGCAGCGTTGGGACGAACAGGGAAGAGACCCAGTACTTC.

This chain links TRBV29-1 with TRBJ2-1; 8 bases agree with TRBD2. The V gene end was trimmed by 2 bases and the J gene end by 10 bases; junction bases not matched to a gene: 4. This CDR3 region has 12 residues. CDR1 is SQVTM, CDR2 ANQGSEA, per germline. The CDR3 here is CSVEKASGEQFF. CDR3 bases: TGCAGCGTTGAAAAAGCTAGCGGGGAGCAGTTCTTC.

This chain links TRBV29-1 with TRBJ2-1, with a tentative D call TRBD1 (6 bases). The V end lost 0 bases, the J end lost 12 bases, and 12 bases lay between the germline ends. The CDR3 extends over 12 amino acids. The germline gives CDR1 SQVTM, CDR2 ANQGSEA. The CDR3 sequence: CSVEDRGAGQFF. CDR3 coding DNA: TGCAGCGTTGAAGACAGGGGCGCGGGGCAGTTCTTC.

V usage is TRBV18 and J usage is TRBJ2-7; D perhaps matches TRBD1 (6 bases). Trimming took off 5 bases at V and 4 bases at J, with 15 bases between the two ends. In germline, CDR1 is KGHSH, CDR2 LQKENI. This CDR3 region has 14 residues. CDR3 protein: CASSTAGRGYEQYV. The CDR3 region has the DNA TGTGCCAGCTCAACCGCGGGCAGGGGTTACGAGCAGTACGTC.

The chain carries TRBV12-5 and TRBJ2-5; a weak D match, TRBD2 (5 bases). V lost 1 base and J 2 bases, leaving 11 bases between the germline ends. This CDR3 has 15 amino acids. Germline CDR1 and CDR2: LGHNT and FRNRAP. The CDR3 region is CASGLGREGQETQYF. CDR3 DNA sequence: TGTGCTAGTGGTTTGGGCCGAGAGGGACAAGAGACCCAGTACTTC.

The V gene is TRBV6-5, the J gene TRBJ2-5, with 7 nucleotides matching TRBD2. V lost 7 bases to trimming and J lost 5 bases; unmatched junction nucleotides: 13. CDR1 is MNHEY, CDR2 SVGAGI, per germline. The CDR3 length is 15 residues. CDR3 in DNA: TGTGCCAGCATCCACTGGGAGGGCCAGGGTGAGACCCAGTACTTC. Translated, it gives CASIHWEGQGETQYF.

The J gene is TRBJ2-2, the V gene TRBV6-5; the D is unclear. CDR1 and CDR2 (germline): MNHEY, SVGAGI. This CDR3 region has 12 residues. Trimming took off 6 bases at V and 5 bases at J, with 7 bases between the two ends. CDR3 protein: CASSLPTGELFF. For the CDR3, the DNA is TGTGCCAGCAGCCTCCCTACCGGGGAGCTGTTTTTT.

V is TRBV25-1 and J is TRBJ1-2, with 12 bases that match TRBD1. The trim removed 0 bases at V and 4 bases at J, leaving 9 bases unmatched. The CDR3 runs to 18 residues. CDR1 and CDR2 from the germline V gene are MGHDK and SYGVNS. The DNA for the CDR3 is TGTGCCAGCAGTGAATATTTCGAGGGGACAGGGGGCGGCTATGGCTACACCTTC. It encodes CASSEYFEGTGGGYGYTF.

The chain recombines TRBV19 with TRBJ1-1; 9 bases match TRBD1. The length of the CDR3 is 15 residues. V lost 7 bases to trimming and J lost 6 bases; unmatched junction nucleotides: 12. In germline, CDR1 is LNHDA, CDR2 SQIVND (reference sequence). The CDR3 DNA reads TGTGCCAGTATTGCCGAAAACAGGGGGCTGGCTGAAGCTTTCTTT. This encodes CASIAENRGLAEAFF.

This rearrangement joins TRBV18 to TRBJ1-1; the match to TRBD1 covers 10 bases. The J segment lost 1 base and the V segment lost 5 bases, leaving 4 bases of the junction unmatched. Germline assignment: CDR1 KGHSH and CDR2 LQKENI. The CDR3 has 15 amino acids. In nucleotides, the CDR3 is TGTGCCAGCTCAAGGACAGGGGGTTCGAACACTGAAGCTTTCTTT. It translates to CASSRTGGSNTEAFF.

This chain connects TRBV6-5 to TRBJ2-5; TRBD1 agrees at 9 bases. The V and J ends lost 8 bases and 7 bases, in that order; junction bases with no gene match: 8. Germline-derived CDR1 and CDR2 are MNHEY and SVGAGI. The CDR3 length is 13 residues. The CDR3 loop is CASAGQGTRTQYF. The CDR3 nucleotides are TGTGCCAGCGCAGGACAGGGGACCAGGACCCAGTACTTC.

This chain connects TRBV11-2 to TRBJ1-1; TRBD1 matches at 10 bases. V lost 5 bases, J lost 7 bases, and 4 bases stayed unmatched. The CDR3 length is 13 residues. Germline CDR1 reads SGHAT; CDR2 reads FQNNGV. The chain's CDR3 is CASSDRGQGEAFF. The CDR3 coding sequence is TGTGCCAGCAGCGACAGGGGGCAGGGTGAAGCTTTCTTT.

The chain links TRBV9 to TRBJ1-1; D is undetermined. The CDR3 covers 15 residues. Trimming stripped 2 bases from V and 1 base from J, with 12 bases between. CDR1 is SGDLS and CDR2 is YYNGEE in the germline V gene. The CDR3 sequence is CASSVNGEPNTEAFF. CDR3 coding DNA: TGTGCCAGCAGCGTCAATGGAGAGCCGAACACTGAAGCTTTCTTT.

The V and J genes are TRBV11-2 and TRBJ2-1; D not certain. Looked up from germline, CDR1 is SGHAT and CDR2 is FQNNGV. V was pared by 4 bases and J by 9 bases, with 7 bases between. The CDR3 spans 11 residues. As DNA, the CDR3 is TGTGCCAGCAGCTCCCTCGGTGAGCAGTTCTTC. Amino acid sequence: CASSSLGEQFF.